Each of the 26 T cell receptor beta chains below was sequenced from the same sample in a study of OX40 agonist ivuxolimab in advanced cancers. Using immunoSEQ multiplex PCR, the repertoire was profiled, and TCRdb retains in-frame clones only, with some absent. The sample lists just over 60,000 clones, under 95% occurring once. Sequencing was performed on CD4+ or CD8+ T cells sorted from blood, taken in a trial of the OX40 agonist ivuxolimab. The receptors here all came from an adult with an advanced solid tumor such as melanoma, head and neck, liver or kidney cancer.

The gene calls are TRBV6-1 and TRBJ1-1, with a tentative D call TRBD1 (5 bases). Germline CDR1 MNHNS, CDR2 SASEGT. With 6 bases removed from V and 6 bases from J, the gap between germline ends came to 17 bases. CDR3 size: 14 residues. The CDR3 here is CASRARDTTAEAFF. As DNA, the CDR3 is TGTGCCAGCAGAGCCAGGGATACCACCGCTGAAGCTTTCTTT.

The chain uses TRBV30 and TRBJ1-5, with 7 bases lining up with TRBD1. The trim removed 2 bases at V and 4 bases at J, leaving 2 bases unmatched. Germline values: CDR1 GTSNPN, CDR2 SVGIG (reference sequence). CDR3 size: 13 residues. CDR3 bases: TGTGCCTGGAGTCCAGGGGGAAATCAGCCCCAGCATTTT. Its translation: CAWSPGGNQPQHF.

The chain employs TRBV30 and TRBJ1-6, with D perhaps TRBD1 (6 bases). This CDR3 contains 16 residues. CDR1 and CDR2 (germline): GTSNPN, SVGIG (reference sequence). V was clipped by 2 bases and J by 10 bases, with 21 bases between them. CDR3 DNA sequence: TGTGCCTGGAGTCCAATAGACAGGTTATCGCGGTCACCCCTCCACTTT. It encodes CAWSPIDRLSRSPLHF.

V is TRBV19 and J is TRBJ1-3, with D perhaps matching TRBD1 (6 bases). The V end lost 5 bases, the J end lost 2 bases, and 16 bases lay between the germline ends. The CDR3 runs to 16 residues. The germline gives CDR1 LNHDA, CDR2 SQIVND (reference sequence). DNA of the CDR3: TGTGCCAGTAGTTACCAGGGGTTCAACGCTGGAAACACCATATATTTT. Translation: CASSYQGFNAGNTIYF.

The chain joins TRBV7-3 to TRBJ2-2; no clear D gene. CDR3 length equals 13 residues. Trimming left V 5 bases short and J 4 bases short, with 8 bases between. Germline CDR1 SGHTA, CDR2 FQGTGA. The CDR3 loop is CASSLMGTGELFF. The CDR3 region has the DNA TGTGCCAGCAGCCTCATGGGCACCGGGGAGCTGTTTTTT.

V gene TRBV5-1 combines with J gene TRBJ1-5; weak D call: TRBD1 (6 bases). The CDR3 covers 16 residues. Trimming took off 2 bases at V and 4 bases at J, with 16 bases between the two ends. Germline V gene data show CDR1 as SGHRS and CDR2 as YFSETQ. The CDR3: CASSLSGTQANQPQHF. CDR3 nucleotides: TGCGCCAGCAGCTTATCCGGGACACAGGCTAATCAGCCCCAGCATTTT.

This chain uses TRBV19 with TRBJ1-3; D call uncertain. Germline V gives CDR1 LNHDA, CDR2 SQIVND (reference sequence). The CDR3 is made up of 14 amino acids. Trimming took off 6 bases at V and 0 bases at J, with 9 bases between the two ends. In nucleotides, the CDR3 is TGTGCCAGTAGGCGACTCACCTCTGGAAACACCATATATTTT. Amino acids: CASRRLTSGNTIYF.

The chain is built from TRBV11-3 and TRBJ1-2; D ambiguous. Trimming removed 1 base at V and 4 bases at J, with 4 bases between. The CDR3 has 12 amino acids. The germline CDR1 and CDR2 sequences are SGHNT and YENEEA. CDR3 protein: CASSLGFYGYTF. The CDR3 bases are TGTGCCAGCAGCTTAGGGTTCTATGGCTACACCTTC.

The chain carries TRBV7-8 and TRBJ1-2; perhaps TRBD1 as D (6 bases). CDR1 is SGHVS, CDR2 FQNEAQ, per germline. The CDR3 loop spans 14 amino acids. Trimming shortened V by 2 bases and J by 3 bases, and 10 bases separated the two germline ends. CDR3 coding DNA: TGTGCCAGCAGCTTAAGCAGGGGCGACTATGGCTACACCTTC. Its translation: CASSLSRGDYGYTF.

This chain connects TRBV18 to TRBJ2-5, with 7 bases aligning to TRBD1. Germline assignment: CDR1 KGHSH and CDR2 LQKENI. The CDR3 has 16 amino acids. V lost 0 bases and J lost 2; bases outside the gene matches: 6. CDR3: CASSPPPGGIQETQYF. The CDR3, as DNA: TGTGCCAGCTCACCACCCCCAGGGGGAATTCAAGAGACCCAGTACTTC. Full variable domain (missing parts from reference TRBV18 and TRBJ2-5): NAGVMQNPRHLVRRRGQEARLRCSPMKGHSHVYWYRQLPEEGLKFMVYLQKENIIDESGMPKERFSAEFPKEGPSILRIQQVVRGDSAAYFCASSPPPGGIQETQYFGPGTRLLVL.

As DNA, the CDR3 is TGTGCCAGCAGCAACAGGGCAGCAGATACGCAGTATTTT. Translated, it gives CASSNRAADTQYF. This sequence joins TRBV27 and TRBJ2-3; D is possibly TRBD1 (6 bases). The V gene's germline CDR1 is MNHEY and CDR2 SMNVEV (reference sequence). The ends were cut back, 6 bases at V and 4 bases at J, with 11 bases in the middle. The CDR3 has 13 amino acids.

The gene calls are TRBV9 and TRBJ2-1, with D possibly TRBD2 on 7 matching bases. This CDR3 has 17 residues. Trimming removed 0 bases at V and 5 bases at J, with 18 bases between. Germline-derived CDR1 and CDR2 are SGDLS and YYNGEE. Here the CDR3 DNA reads TGTGCCAGCAGCGTAGGGTCTGGGGGGGCCCAGAACAATGAGCAGTTCTTC. Translating it yields CASSVGSGGAQNNEQFF.

The chain links TRBV10-3 to TRBJ2-3, with 12 bases fitting TRBD2. V lost 8 bases, J lost 0 bases, and 15 bases stayed unmatched. CDR3 size: 19 residues. CDR1 and CDR2 (germline): ENHRY, SYGVKD. CDR3 DNA: TGTGCCATCCGATCAGCGTCTAGCGGGAGGGCCGGGAGCACAGATACGCAGTATTTT. Protein sequence: CAIRSASSGRAGSTDTQYF.

The chain recombines TRBV4-1 with TRBJ2-5; tentatively, D is TRBD1 or TRBD2 (6 bases each). The CDR3 is made up of 14 amino acids. V was trimmed by 4 bases and J by 5 bases, leaving 14 bases between them. CDR1 and CDR2 from the germline V gene are MGHRA and YSYEKL. The chain's CDR3 is CASSPGGQAETQYF. CDR3 nucleotides: TGCGCCAGCAGCCCTGGGGGGCAGGCGGAGACCCAGTACTTC.

This rearrangement joins TRBV6-1 to TRBJ1-6; D gene ambiguous. Trimming shortened V by 6 bases and J by 3 bases, and 3 bases separated the two germline ends. Germline CDR1 MNHNS, CDR2 SASEGT. The CDR3 runs 12 residues. CDR3 sequence: CASRDYNSPLHF. As DNA, the CDR3 is TGTGCCAGCAGGGACTATAATTCACCCCTCCACTTT.

The chain employs TRBV5-1 and TRBJ2-7, with D unclear. From germline, CDR1 is SGHRS and CDR2 YFSETQ. The ends were cut back, 4 bases at V and 0 bases at J, with 14 bases in the middle. This CDR3 comprises 15 residues. DNA of the CDR3: TGCGCCAGCAGCACCCCAAGCACTGCCTCCTACGAGCAGTACTTC. This encodes CASSTPSTASYEQYF.

The J gene is TRBJ1-3, the V gene TRBV5-4; possibly TRBD1 for D (5 bases). The CDR3 contains 15 residues. V was pared by 0 bases and J by 0 bases, with 7 bases between. The germline CDR1 and CDR2 sequences are SGHNT and YYREEE (reference sequence). CDR3 region: CASSLGGFSGNTIYF. CDR3 nucleotide sequence: TGTGCCAGCAGCTTGGGGGGGTTCTCTGGAAACACCATATATTTT.

V and J are TRBV28 and TRBJ1-2, with a weak D call TRBD1 (5 bases). V shed 4 bases and J shed 4 bases, with 13 bases lying between them. The CDR3 contains 14 residues. The V gene's germline CDR1 is MDHEN and CDR2 SYDVKM. CDR3: CASSSPGRGYGYTF. The CDR3 DNA reads as TGTGCCAGCAGTTCCCCGGGGAGGGGCTATGGCTACACCTTC.

The chain couples TRBV10-3 to TRBJ1-2; 9 nucleotides align to TRBD1. Germline V CDR1 and CDR2: ENHRY, SYGVKD. The trim removed 6 bases at V and 6 bases at J, leaving 8 bases unmatched. CDR3 length: 14 residues. The CDR3 spells CAISRADRGDGYTF. The CDR3 bases are TGTGCCATCAGCAGGGCGGACAGGGGAGATGGCTACACCTTC.

The chain has TRBV5-1 and TRBJ1-1; possible D gene TRBD1, 6 bases. The V gene lost 3 bases and the J gene lost 0 bases, with 9 bases spanning the gap. Germline V gives CDR1 SGHRS, CDR2 YFSETQ. CDR3 size: 14 residues. DNA of the CDR3: TGCGCCAGCAGCTCTGGGACATTGAACACTGAAGCTTTCTTT. Translation: CASSSGTLNTEAFF.

There are a few counts of this clone. The chain joins TRBV7-9 to TRBJ2-5; D might be TRBD1 (6 bases). The CDR3 length is 19 residues. Germline V lookup: CDR1 SEHNR, CDR2 FQNEAQ (reference sequence). V lost 2 bases, J lost 3 bases, and 25 bases lay in between. The CDR3, as DNA: TGTGCCAGCAGCTTAAAGCAAAGCCCCCTGATAAAGGGGGAAGAGACCCAGTACTTC. It translates to CASSLKQSPLIKGEETQYF. Full variable domain (remainder filled in from reference TRBV7-9 and TRBJ2-5): DTGVSQNPRHKITKRGQNVTFRCDPISEHNRLYWYRQTLGQGPEFLTYFQNEAQLEKSRLLSDRFSAERPKGSFSTLEIQRTEQGDSAMYLCASSLKQSPLIKGEETQYFGPGTRLLVL.

This chain joins TRBV6-6 and TRBJ2-1; D is ambiguous. There are 13 residues in the CDR3. Trimming shortened V by 5 bases and J by 12 bases, and 17 bases separated the two germline ends. Germline CDR1 MNHNY, CDR2 SVGAGI (reference sequence). The chain's CDR3 is CASSTAVQPGQFF. In DNA, the CDR3 is TGTGCCAGCAGTACGGCTGTACAGCCAGGGCAGTTCTTC.

The V call is TRBV30, the J call TRBJ1-2; 7 bases agree with TRBD1. The CDR3 is 13 amino acids. V was pared by 3 bases and J by 1 base, with 2 bases of the junction left unmatched. CDR1 GTSNPN and CDR2 SVGIG come from the germline V gene (reference sequence). Written as DNA, the CDR3 is TGTGCCTGGAGCTACAGGGGTAACTATGGCTACACCTTC. Translation: CAWSYRGNYGYTF.

This clone has a single count. V usage is TRBV5-4 and J usage is TRBJ2-5; 10 positions match TRBD2. With V trimmed by 7 bases and J by 4 bases, 10 bases remained unmatched. The CDR3 is 15 residues long. In germline, CDR1 is SGHNT, CDR2 YYREEE (reference sequence). For the CDR3, the DNA is TGTGCCAGCTCCAGGGGGAGCGGGGGGGTAGAGACCCAGTACTTC. Residues: CASSRGSGGVETQYF.

A few counts support this clone. This chain joins TRBV19 and TRBJ2-3, with 7 positions matching TRBD1. Germline loops: CDR1 LNHDA, CDR2 SQIVND (reference sequence). Trimming took 5 bases from V and 1 from J; bases not matched to a gene: 3. There are 14 residues in the CDR3. This chain's CDR3 is CASSLGQGTDTQYF. The CDR3 coding sequence is TGTGCCAGTAGTCTAGGACAGGGCACAGATACGCAGTATTTT.

This clone showed up just once. This chain uses TRBV19 with TRBJ2-7; 8 bases fit TRBD1. Germline trimming cut 0 bases from V and 3 bases from J; bases unmatched to any gene: 1. CDR3 length: 14 amino acids. Germline V gene data show CDR1 as LNHDA and CDR2 as SQIVND (reference sequence). The CDR3 sequence: CASSIETGGYEQYF. Written as DNA, the CDR3 is TGTGCCAGTAGTATAGAAACAGGGGGCTACGAGCAGTACTTC.